This TCR beta chain was sequenced for a study of blood T cells in healthy people across ages. Alongside a J-beta primer mix, a sample-barcoded 5' primer served in a second PCR lasting roughly 6 to 12 cycles. TCRdb passed the 5' RACE reads through MiXCR, listing each CDR3 protein once. Of more than 900,000 distinct CDR3 sequences in the sample, roughly 24% were seen once. After removal of 9 bases from V and 5 bases from J, the junction contained 17 bases not matched to a gene. The CDR3 contains 16 residues. Per the germline V gene, CDR1 is KGHDR and CDR2 is SFDVKD. These data were also filed under a second study, of T cells of mothers and their children.

Material for sequencing was blood. The receptor's source is a girl aged 2-10 years in good health. The gene calls are TRBV24-1 and TRBJ2-5, with 7 bases fitting TRBD1. CDR3 in amino acids: CATQGSNRGQEETQYF. CDR3 sequence (DNA): TGTGCCACCCAAGGCTCAAACAGGGGCCAGGAGGAGACCCAGTACTTC.